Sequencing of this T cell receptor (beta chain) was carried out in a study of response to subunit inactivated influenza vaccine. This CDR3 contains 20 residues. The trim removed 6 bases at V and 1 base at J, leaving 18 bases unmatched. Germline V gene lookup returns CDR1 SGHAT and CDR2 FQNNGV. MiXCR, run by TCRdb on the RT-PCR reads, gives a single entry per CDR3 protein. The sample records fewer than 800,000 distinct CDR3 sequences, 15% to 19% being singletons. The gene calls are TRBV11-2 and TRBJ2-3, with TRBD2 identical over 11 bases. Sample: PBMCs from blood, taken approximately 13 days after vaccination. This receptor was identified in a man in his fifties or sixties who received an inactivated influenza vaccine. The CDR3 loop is CASSLIPGLAEGKGTDTQYF. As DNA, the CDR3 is TGTGCCAGCAGTTTAATTCCGGGACTAGCGGAGGGAAAGGGCACAGATACGCAGTATTTT. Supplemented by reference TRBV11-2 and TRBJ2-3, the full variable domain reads EAGVAQSPRYKIIEKRQSVAFWCNPISGHATLYWYQQILGQGPKLLIQFQNNGVVDDSQLPKDRFSAERLKGVDSTLKIQPAKLEDSAVYLCASSLIPGLAEGKGTDTQYFGPGTRLTVL.